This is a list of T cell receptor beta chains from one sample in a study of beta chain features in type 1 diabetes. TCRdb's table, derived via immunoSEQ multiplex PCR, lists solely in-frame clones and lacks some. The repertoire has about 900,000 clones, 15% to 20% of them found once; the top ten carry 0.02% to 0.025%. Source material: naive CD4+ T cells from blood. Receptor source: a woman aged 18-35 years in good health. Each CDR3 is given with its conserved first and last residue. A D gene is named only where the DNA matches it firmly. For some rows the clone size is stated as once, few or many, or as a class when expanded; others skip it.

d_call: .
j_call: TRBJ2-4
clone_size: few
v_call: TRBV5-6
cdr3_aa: CASSLGPVAKNIQYF
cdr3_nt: TGTGCCAGCAGCTTGGGGCCGGTAGCCAAAAACATTCAGTACTTC

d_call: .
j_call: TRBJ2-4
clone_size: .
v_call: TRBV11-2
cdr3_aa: CASSLGATGPWGIQYF
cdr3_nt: TGTGCCAGCAGCTTAGGGGCCACAGGGCCCTGGGGCATTCAGTACTTC

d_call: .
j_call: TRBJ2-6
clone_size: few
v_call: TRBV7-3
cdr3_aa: CASSSWSSGANVLTF
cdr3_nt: TGTGCCAGCAGCTCATGGAGCTCTGGGGCCAACGTCCTGACTTTC

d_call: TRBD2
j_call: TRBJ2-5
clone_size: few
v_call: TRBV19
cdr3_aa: CASNPSREAETQYF
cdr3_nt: TGTGCCAGTAATCCTAGCCGGGAGGCAGAGACCCAGTACTTC

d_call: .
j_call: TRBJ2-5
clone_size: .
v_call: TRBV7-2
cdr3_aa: CASSLWASQETQYF
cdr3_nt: TGTGCCAGCAGCTTATGGGCTTCTCAAGAGACCCAGTACTTC

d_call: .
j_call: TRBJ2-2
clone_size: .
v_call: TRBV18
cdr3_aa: CASSPDLNTGELFF
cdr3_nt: TGTGCCAGCTCACCGGACTTAAACACCGGGGAGCTGTTTTTT

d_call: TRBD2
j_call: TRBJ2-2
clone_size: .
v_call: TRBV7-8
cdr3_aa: CASSLNPSGIYPGELFF
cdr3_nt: TGTGCCAGCAGCTTAAATCCTAGCGGGATATATCCCGGGGAGCTGTTTTTT

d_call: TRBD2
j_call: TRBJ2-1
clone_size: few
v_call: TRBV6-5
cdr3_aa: CASSYVRLLAGVEQFF
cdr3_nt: TGTGCCAGCAGTTACGTTAGGCTACTAGCGGGAGTGGAGCAGTTCTTC

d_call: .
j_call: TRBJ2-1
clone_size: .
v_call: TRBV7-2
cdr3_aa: CASSFRGHHSGPYNEQFF
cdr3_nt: TGTGCCAGCAGCTTCAGGGGGCACCATAGCGGGCCCTACAATGAGCAGTTCTTC

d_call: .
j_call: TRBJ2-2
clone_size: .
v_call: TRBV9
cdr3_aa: CASSVGGGPTTGELFF
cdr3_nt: TGTGCCAGCAGCGTCGGGGGTGGGCCCACGACCGGGGAGCTGTTTTTT

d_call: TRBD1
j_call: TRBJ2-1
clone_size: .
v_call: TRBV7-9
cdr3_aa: CASREDRAKSRNEQFF
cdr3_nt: TGTGCCAGCAGAGAGGACAGGGCGAAGTCTCGCAATGAGCAGTTCTTC

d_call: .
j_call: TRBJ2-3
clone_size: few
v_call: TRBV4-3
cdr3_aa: CASSPGITSTDTQYF
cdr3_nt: TGCGCCAGCAGCCCGGGAATAACTAGCACAGATACGCAGTATTTT

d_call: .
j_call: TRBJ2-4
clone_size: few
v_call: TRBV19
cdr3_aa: CASSIGLAKNIQYF
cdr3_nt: TGTGCCAGTAGTATAGGTTTAGCCAAAAACATTCAGTACTTC

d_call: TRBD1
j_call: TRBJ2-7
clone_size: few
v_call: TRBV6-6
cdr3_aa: CASRQGQGGSYEQYF
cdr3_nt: TGTGCCAGCAGACAGGGACAGGGCGGGTCCTACGAGCAGTACTTC

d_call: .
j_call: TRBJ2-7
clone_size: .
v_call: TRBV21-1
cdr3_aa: CASSKKTSGSSYEQYF
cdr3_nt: TGTGCCAGCAGCAAAAAAACTAGCGGGAGTTCCTACGAGCAGTACTTC

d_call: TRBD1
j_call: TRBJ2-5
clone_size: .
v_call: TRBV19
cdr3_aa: CASSNRGQETQYF
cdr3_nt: TGTGCCAGTAGTAACAGGGGCCAAGAGACCCAGTACTTC

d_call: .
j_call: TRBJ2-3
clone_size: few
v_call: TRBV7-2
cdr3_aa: CASSLVVWGTDTQYF
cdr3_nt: TGTGCCAGCAGCTTAGTAGTGTGGGGCACAGATACGCAGTATTTT

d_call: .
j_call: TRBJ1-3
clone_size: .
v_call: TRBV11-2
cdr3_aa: CASSLPGPGNTIYF
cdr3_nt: TGTGCCAGCAGCTTACCAGGTCCTGGAAACACCATATATTTT

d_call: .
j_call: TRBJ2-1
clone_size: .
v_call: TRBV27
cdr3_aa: CASSRAGLAHNEQFF
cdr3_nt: TGTGCCAGCAGCAGAGCAGGCCTAGCGCATAATGAGCAGTTCTTC

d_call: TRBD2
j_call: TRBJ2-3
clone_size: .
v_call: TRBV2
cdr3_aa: CASRGRSSGRVTDTQYF
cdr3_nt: TGTGCCAGCAGAGGAAGAAGTAGCGGGAGGGTCACAGATACGCAGTATTTT

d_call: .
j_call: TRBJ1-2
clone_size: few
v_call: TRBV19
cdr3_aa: CASSTRFEGYTF
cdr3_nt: TGTGCCAGTAGTACCAGGTTTGAGGGCTACACCTTC

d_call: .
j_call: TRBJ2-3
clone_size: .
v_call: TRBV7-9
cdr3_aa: CASSLGASNTQYF
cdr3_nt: TGTGCCAGCAGCTTAGGGGCTTCAAATACGCAGTATTTT

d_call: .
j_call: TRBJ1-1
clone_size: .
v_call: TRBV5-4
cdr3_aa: CASSLSAGRNTEAFF
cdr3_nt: TGTGCCAGCAGCTTGTCGGCGGGGAGGAACACTGAAGCCTTCTTT

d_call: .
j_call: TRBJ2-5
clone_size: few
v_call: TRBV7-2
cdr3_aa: CASSDYLYQETQYF
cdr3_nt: TGTGCCAGCAGCGACTATCTGTACCAAGAGACCCAGTACTTC

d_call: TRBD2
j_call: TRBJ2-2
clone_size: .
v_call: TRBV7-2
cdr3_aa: CASREAGLGELFF
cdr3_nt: TGTGCCAGCAGGGAAGCGGGACTCGGGGAGCTGTTTTTT

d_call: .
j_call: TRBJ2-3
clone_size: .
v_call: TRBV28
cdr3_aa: CASSLLSGSTDTQYF
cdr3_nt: TGTGCCAGCAGTTTATTGAGCGGTAGCACAGATACGCAGTATTTT

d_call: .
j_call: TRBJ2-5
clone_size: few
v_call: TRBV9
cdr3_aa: CASSPGAFQETQYF
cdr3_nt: TGTGCCAGCAGCCCCGGAGCGTTTCAAGAGACCCAGTACTTC

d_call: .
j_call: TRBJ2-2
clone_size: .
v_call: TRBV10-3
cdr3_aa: CAISETRENTGELFF
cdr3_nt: TGTGCCATCAGTGAGACGAGGGAGAACACCGGGGAGCTGTTTTTT

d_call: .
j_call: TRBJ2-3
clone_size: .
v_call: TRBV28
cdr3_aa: CASSTSTDTQYF
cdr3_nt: TGTGCCAGCAGCACTAGCACAGATACGCAGTATTTT

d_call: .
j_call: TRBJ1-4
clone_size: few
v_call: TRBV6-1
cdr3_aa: CATLDNGRANEKLFF
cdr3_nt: TGTGCCACCCTGGATAATGGACGGGCGAATGAAAAACTGTTTTTT

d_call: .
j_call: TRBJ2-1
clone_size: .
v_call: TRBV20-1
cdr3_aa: CSASQAQQFF
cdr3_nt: TGCAGTGCTAGCCAGGCGCAGCAGTTCTTC

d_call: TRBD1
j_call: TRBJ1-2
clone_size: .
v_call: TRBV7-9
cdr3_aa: CASSLDRGDGYTF
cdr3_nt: TGTGCCAGCAGCTTAGACAGGGGCGATGGCTACACCTTC

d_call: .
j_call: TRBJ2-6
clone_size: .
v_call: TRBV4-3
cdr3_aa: CASSRDGHSGANVLTF
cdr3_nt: TGCGCCAGCAGCAGAGACGGACACTCTGGGGCCAACGTCCTGACTTTC

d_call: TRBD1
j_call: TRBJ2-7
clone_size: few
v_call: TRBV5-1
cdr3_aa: CASSRKGAETYYTYEQYF
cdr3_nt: TGCGCCAGCAGTCGAAAGGGGGCAGAAACATACTACACCTACGAGCAGTACTTC

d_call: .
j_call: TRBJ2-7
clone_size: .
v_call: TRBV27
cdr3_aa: CASSLGEVGEQYF
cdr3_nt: TGTGCCAGCAGTTTGGGTGAGGTTGGCGAGCAGTACTTC

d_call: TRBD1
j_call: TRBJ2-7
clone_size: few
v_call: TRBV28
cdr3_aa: CASSPGRPGQGSPDTTF
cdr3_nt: TGTGCCAGCTCCCCTGGGCGGCCGGGACAGGGGTCCCCCGACACGACGTTC

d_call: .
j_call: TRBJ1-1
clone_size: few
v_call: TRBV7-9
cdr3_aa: CASSPGEWDTEAFF
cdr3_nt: TGTGCCAGCAGCCCAGGGGAGTGGGATACTGAAGCTTTCTTT

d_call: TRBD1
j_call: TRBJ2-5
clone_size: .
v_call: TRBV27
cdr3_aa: CASRPQGPETQYF
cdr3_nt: TGTGCCAGCAGACCACAGGGGCCGGAGACCCAGTACTTC

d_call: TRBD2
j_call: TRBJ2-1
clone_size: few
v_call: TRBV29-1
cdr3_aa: CSVALAGGNYNEQFF
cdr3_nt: TGCAGCGTTGCCCTAGCGGGAGGGAACTACAATGAGCAGTTCTTC

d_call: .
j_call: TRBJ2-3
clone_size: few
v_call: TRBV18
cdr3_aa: CASSPSMEGATDTQYF
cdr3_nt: TGTGCCAGCTCACCTTCCATGGAGGGGGCCACAGATACGCAGTATTTT

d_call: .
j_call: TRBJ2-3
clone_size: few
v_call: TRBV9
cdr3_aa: CASSDSQSKTGTF
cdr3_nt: TGTGCCAGCAGCGACAGCCAATCGAAAACAGGGACTTTT

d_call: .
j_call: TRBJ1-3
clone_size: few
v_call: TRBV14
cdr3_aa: CASSQFGNTIYF
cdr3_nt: TGTGCCAGCAGCCAATTCGGAAACACCATATATTTT

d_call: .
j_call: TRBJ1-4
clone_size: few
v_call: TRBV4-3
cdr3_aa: CASSQEATVNEKLFF
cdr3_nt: TGCGCCAGCAGCCAAGAGGCGACTGTTAATGAAAAACTGTTTTTT

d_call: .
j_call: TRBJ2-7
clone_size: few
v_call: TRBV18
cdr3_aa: CASSPASPFEGYEQYF
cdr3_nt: TGTGCCAGCTCACCAGCTTCTCCATTTGAGGGTTACGAGCAGTACTTC

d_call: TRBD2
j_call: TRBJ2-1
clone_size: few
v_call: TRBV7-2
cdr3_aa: CASSRAASGGSYNEQFF
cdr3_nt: TGTGCCAGCAGCAGAGCGGCTAGCGGGGGCTCCTACAATGAGCAGTTCTTC

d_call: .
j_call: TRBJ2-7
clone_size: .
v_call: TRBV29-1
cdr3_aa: CSVVLDSGEQYF
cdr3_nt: TGCAGCGTTGTTCTGGACAGCGGCGAGCAGTACTTC

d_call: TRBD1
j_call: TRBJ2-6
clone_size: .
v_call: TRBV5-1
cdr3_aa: CASSSGQGKYSGANVLTF
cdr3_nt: TGCGCCAGCAGCTCAGGACAGGGGAAATACTCTGGGGCCAACGTCCTGACTTTC

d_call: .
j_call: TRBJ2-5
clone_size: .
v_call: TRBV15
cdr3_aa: CATSRDLSSPQETQYF
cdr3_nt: TGTGCCACCAGCAGAGATCTTTCGAGTCCTCAAGAGACCCAGTACTTC

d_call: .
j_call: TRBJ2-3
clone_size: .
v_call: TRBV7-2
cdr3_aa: CASSPMGDTQYF
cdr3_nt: TGTGCCAGCAGCCCCATGGGAGATACGCAGTATTTT

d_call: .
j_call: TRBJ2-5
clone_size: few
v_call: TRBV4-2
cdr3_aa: CASSQAETQYF
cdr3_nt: TGTGCCAGCAGCCAGGCGGAGACCCAGTACTTC

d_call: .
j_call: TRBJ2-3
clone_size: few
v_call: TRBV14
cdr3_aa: CASSHLRSTDTQYF
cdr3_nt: TGTGCCAGCAGCCATCTCCGGAGCACAGATACGCAGTATTTT

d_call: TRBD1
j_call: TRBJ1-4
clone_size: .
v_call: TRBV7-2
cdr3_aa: CASSSRQGGKLFF
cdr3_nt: TGTGCCAGCAGCTCCCGACAGGGAGGAAAACTGTTTTTT

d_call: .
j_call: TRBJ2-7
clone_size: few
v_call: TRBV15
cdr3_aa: CATSREPAGRNYEQYF
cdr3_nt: TGTGCCACCAGCAGAGAACCGGCCGGCAGAAACTACGAGCAGTACTTC

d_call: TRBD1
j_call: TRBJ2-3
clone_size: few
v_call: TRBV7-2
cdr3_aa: CASSLLPTGFTDTQYF
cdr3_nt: TGTGCCAGCAGCCTTCTCCCGACAGGGTTCACAGATACGCAGTATTTT

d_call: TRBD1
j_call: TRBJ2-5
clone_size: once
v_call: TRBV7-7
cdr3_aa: CASSRGQGGNQYF
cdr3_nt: TGTGCTAGCAGCCGGGGACAGGGGGGAAATCAGTACTTC

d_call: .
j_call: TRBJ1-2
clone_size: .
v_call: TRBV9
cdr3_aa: CASRGGGAGGYTF
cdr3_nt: TGTGCCAGTCGTGGCGGGGGCGCAGGTGGCTACACCTTC

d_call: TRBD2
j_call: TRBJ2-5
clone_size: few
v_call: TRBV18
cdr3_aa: CASSRGLAGSATQYF
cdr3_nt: TGTGCCAGCTCCCGGGGACTAGCGGGGAGCGCGACCCAGTACTTC

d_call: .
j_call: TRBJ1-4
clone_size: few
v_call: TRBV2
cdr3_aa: CASSGRVGNEKLFF
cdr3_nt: TGTGCCAGCAGTGGACGGGTTGGTAATGAAAAACTGTTTTTT

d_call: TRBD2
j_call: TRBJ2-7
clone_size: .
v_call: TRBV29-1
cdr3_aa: CSVEDGWLAGGVYEQYF
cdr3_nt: TGCAGCGTTGAAGATGGCTGGCTAGCGGGAGGCGTCTACGAGCAGTACTTC